The 27 T cell receptor beta chains below were found in one sample sequenced in a study of blood T cell repertoires in COVID-19 (dated by TCRdb to the early 2020s). The library was obtained by the immunoSEQ multiplex PCR assay. This immuneACCESS table, as held by TCRdb, lists in-frame sequences with V and J called but not all clones. Of the missing ones, under half trace to an unresolved V gene in checked studies; the others have no known cause. The sample table holds 90,000 to 150,000 clones, of which approximately 80% were seen once. The ten largest clones add up to 5.5% to 7% of the sample. The sequenced material came from peripheral blood. Source of these receptors: a man between 65 and 80 years old with acute or convalescent COVID-19.

This clone has just one count. Here the CDR3 reads CASRTTQGASEKLFF. The DNA for the CDR3 is TGTGCCAGCAGAACAACCCAGGGGGCGTCCGAAAAACTGTTTTTT. The chain carries TRBV2 and TRBJ1-4; 8 bases agree with TRBD1. Trimming took 6 bases from V and 8 from J; bases not matched to a gene: 11. The CDR3 contains 15 residues. Germline V gene lookup returns CDR1 SNHLY and CDR2 FYNNEI. The full variable domain, with the rest looked up from reference TRBV2 and TRBJ1-4, is EPEVTQTPSHQVTQMGQEVILRCVPISNHLYFYWYRQILGQKVEFLVSFYNNEISEKSEIFDDQFSVERPDGSNFTLKIRSTKLEDSAMYFCASRTTQGASEKLFFGSGTQLSVL.

The V and J genes are TRBV5-4 and TRBJ2-7, with TRBD1 as a possible D gene (5 bases). The germline CDR1 and CDR2 sequences are SGHNT and YYREEE (reference sequence). This CDR3 has 14 amino acids. Trimming cost V 0 bases and J 2 bases, with 9 bases left between them. The CDR3 DNA sequence: TGTGCCAGCAGCTTGGCGGACAAAACCTACGAGCAGTACTTC. Its protein is CASSLADKTYEQYF.

This sequence joins TRBV7-9 and TRBJ1-2; TRBD1 matches at 7 bases. Germline V gene lookup returns CDR1 SEHNR and CDR2 FQNEAQ (reference sequence). The ends lost 6 bases at V and 4 bases at J; junction bases unmatched: 11. This CDR3 spans 15 amino acids. CDR3 loop: CASSLGVAGGYGYTF. CDR3 DNA sequence: TGTGCCAGCAGTTTGGGGGTGGCAGGGGGCTATGGCTACACCTTC.

This clone was counted once. The chain is built from TRBV5-4 and TRBJ2-3; D uncertain. V gave up 5 bases and J gave up 5 bases, with 12 bases separating them. This CDR3 region has 13 residues. Germline V gene sequence: CDR1 SGHNT, CDR2 YYREEE (reference sequence). The CDR3 sequence: CASRSAVGDTQYF. The DNA of the CDR3 is TGTGCCAGCAGATCCGCGGTCGGAGATACGCAGTATTTT.

The CDR3 DNA sequence: TGCGCCAGCAGCCCCACGCCCACAGGGTCAACTAATGAAAAACTGTTTTTT. Translating it yields CASSPTPTGSTNEKLFF. The chain joins TRBV5-1 to TRBJ1-4, with D tentatively TRBD1 (6 bases). The CDR3 length is 17 residues. V was trimmed by 4 bases and J by 0 bases, leaving 16 bases between them. Germline V lookup: CDR1 SGHRS, CDR2 YFSETQ.

The chain couples TRBV7-2 to TRBJ1-5, with 7 bases fitting TRBD1. The CDR3 consists of 13 residues. Trimming cost V 5 bases and J 6 bases; bases outside gene matches: 4. Germline CDR1 reads SGHTA; CDR2 reads FQGNSA. CDR3 sequence: CASSPDRFQPQHF. The CDR3 DNA follows: TGTGCCAGCAGCCCGGACAGGTTTCAGCCCCAGCATTTT. Full variable domain (rest looked up from reference TRBV7-2 and TRBJ1-5): GAGVSQSPSNKVTEKGKDVELRCDPISGHTALYWYRQSLGQGLEFLIYFQGNSAPDKSGLPSDRFSAERTGGSVSTLTIQRTQQEDSAVYLCASSPDRFQPQHFGDGTRLSIL.

The chain recombines TRBV7-2 with TRBJ2-7, with D possibly TRBD1 on 5 matching bases. The germline CDR1 and CDR2 sequences are SGHTA and FQGNSA. V lost 4 bases to trimming and J lost 2 bases, with 12 bases between them. CDR3 size: 14 residues. CDR3 residues: CASSSFGAAYEQYF. CDR3 bases: TGTGCCAGCAGCTCCTTTGGGGCGGCCTACGAGCAGTACTTC.

This chain joins TRBV5-1 and TRBJ1-5, with D perhaps TRBD1 (5 bases). Germline assignment: CDR1 SGHRS and CDR2 YFSETQ. The ends were cut back, 0 bases at V and 2 bases at J, with 9 bases in the middle. CDR3 length: 15 residues. The CDR3 region is CASSLGAGGNQPQHF. The CDR3 DNA follows: TGCGCCAGCAGCTTGGGGGCGGGGGGCAATCAGCCCCAGCATTTT.

Concerning this clone: Mismatch with germline at one junction end may stem from a read error. Other DNA variants within this sample encode the same CDR3. This chain uses TRBV28 with TRBJ2-5; 8 bases align to TRBD1. Germline assignment: CDR1 MDHEN and CDR2 SYDVKM. The CDR3 is 16 amino acids. CDR3 in amino acids: CASNLGQGAMGETQYF. CDR3 in DNA: TGTGCCAGCAATTTAGGTCAGGGGGCGATGGGGGAGACCCAGTACTTC.

The chain employs TRBV2 and TRBJ2-1; weak D call: TRBD2 (5 bases). The CDR3 totals 11 residues. V shed 10 bases and J shed 12 bases, with 16 bases lying between them. Germline assignment: CDR1 SNHLY and CDR2 FYNNEI. The CDR3 loop reads CATLLVAGQFF. The DNA for the CDR3 is TGTGCCACCCTTTTAGTGGCGGGGCAGTTCTTC.

This chain links TRBV25-1 with TRBJ2-5; maybe TRBD2 (6 bases). Germline CDR1 and CDR2: MGHDK and SYGVNS. V dropped 2 bases and J dropped 1 base, with 11 bases sitting between them. The CDR3 is 15 amino acids. The CDR3 DNA sequence: TGTGCCAGCAGTGAACTCCGGGAGTTCCAAGAGACCCAGTACTTC. Encoded protein: CASSELREFQETQYF.

This clone was counted a few times. The J gene is TRBJ1-6, the V gene TRBV5-6; 8 positions agree with TRBD1. The CDR3 has 16 residues. Germline trimming cut 6 bases from V and 9 bases from J; bases unmatched to any gene: 14. Per germline, CDR1 SGHDT and CDR2 YYEEEE. The CDR3 loop is CASTFGQGGGSSPLHF. The CDR3 DNA sequence: TGTGCCAGCACTTTCGGACAGGGTGGGGGAAGTTCACCCCTCCACTTT.

J is TRBJ2-3 and V is TRBV19; D remains unclear. The CDR3 is 15 amino acids. Germline loops: CDR1 LNHDA, CDR2 SQIVND (reference sequence). V lost 3 bases, J lost 4 bases, and 14 bases lay in between. In DNA, the CDR3 is TGTGCCAGTAGTATTGCGAGCTCCCAATCAGATACGCAGTATTTT. Encoded protein: CASSIASSQSDTQYF.

The rearrangement uses TRBV19 and TRBJ1-2, with a possible D match to TRBD1 (6 bases). The V gene lost 7 bases and the J gene lost 2 bases, with 8 bases spanning the gap. The length of the CDR3 is 12 residues. CDR1 LNHDA and CDR2 SQIVND come from the germline V gene (reference sequence). The CDR3 is CASNTGNYGYTF. The CDR3 coding sequence is TGTGCCAGTAATACAGGGAACTATGGCTACACCTTC.

The chain is built from TRBV9 and TRBJ2-7; a weak D match, TRBD1 (6 bases). Germline lookup yields CDR1 SGDLS and CDR2 YYNGEE. The CDR3 is 13 amino acids. V was clipped by 4 bases and J by 3 bases, with 11 bases between them. For the CDR3, the DNA is TGTGCCAGCAGCCTCGGGACAAACTACGAGCAGTACTTC. This encodes CASSLGTNYEQYF.

The V call is TRBV29-1, the J call TRBJ2-7; D might be TRBD2 (6 bases). V lost 3 bases and J lost 0, with 6 bases in between. This CDR3 comprises 12 residues. Per the germline V gene, CDR1 is SQVTM and CDR2 is ANQGSEA. The CDR3 reads CSVETSSYEQYF. The CDR3 nucleotides are TGCAGCGTTGAGACTAGCTCCTACGAGCAGTACTTC.

The chain carries TRBV3-1 (or the pseudogene TRBV3-2) and TRBJ2-7; perhaps TRBD1 as D (5 bases). Germline values: CDR1 LGHDT, CDR2 YNNKEL (reference sequence). Trimming shortened V by 5 bases and J by 6 bases, and 11 bases separated the two germline ends. This CDR3 has 12 residues. The CDR3: CASSSRVREQYF. CDR3 nucleotide sequence: TGTGCCAGCAGCTCCAGGGTTCGCGAGCAGTACTTC.

The J gene is TRBJ2-3, the V gene TRBV19; D possibly corresponds to TRBD2 (5 bases). CDR3 length equals 15 residues. CDR1 and CDR2 from the germline V gene are LNHDA and SQIVND (reference sequence). Trimming removed 1 base at V and 2 bases at J, with 10 bases between. In DNA form, the CDR3 reads TGTGCCAGTAGTATAGGGCGGGTTATCACAGATACGCAGTATTTT. Residues: CASSIGRVITDTQYF. Drawing the rest from reference TRBV19 and TRBJ2-3, the complete variable domain is DGGITQSPKYLFRKEGQNVTLSCEQNLNHDAMYWYRQDPGQGLRLIYYSQIVNDFQKGDIAEGYSVSREKKESFPLTVTSAQKNPTAFYLCASSIGRVITDTQYFGPGTRLTVL.

This clone appeared a few times. The chain employs TRBV9 and TRBJ1-1; TRBD1 agrees at 7 bases. CDR1 is SGDLS, CDR2 YYNGEE, per germline. V shed 4 bases and J 5 bases; nucleotides not matched to a gene: 8. The CDR3 loop spans 14 amino acids. CDR3 nucleotide sequence: TGTGCCAGCAGCCGACAGGGAATCGGGACTGAAGCTTTCTTT. Translation: CASSRQGIGTEAFF.

With respect to this clone: The sample has other DNA sequences that encode this CDR3 too. The chain couples TRBV30 to TRBJ1-2; 9 positions agree with TRBD1. Per the germline V gene, CDR1 is GTSNPN and CDR2 is SVGIG (reference sequence). The CDR3 consists of 14 residues. V lost 2 bases to trimming and J lost 4 bases; unmatched junction nucleotides: 5. The CDR3, as DNA: TGTGCCTGGAGTCCCCCGACAGGGGGCTATGGCTACACCTTC. Its translation: CAWSPPTGGYGYTF.

The chain carries TRBV2 and TRBJ1-5; D is perhaps TRBD1 (6 bases). The V end was cut by 2 bases, the J end by 7 bases, with 15 bases between. The length of the CDR3 is 15 residues. Germline CDR1 and CDR2: SNHLY and FYNNEI. CDR3 in amino acids: CASSERQGRNQPQHF. Here the CDR3 DNA reads TGTGCCAGCAGTGAACGTCAGGGGCGAAACCAGCCCCAGCATTTT.

V usage is TRBV29-1 and J usage is TRBJ2-1; perhaps TRBD2 as D (5 bases). Germline V CDR1 and CDR2: SQVTM, ANQGSEA. The ends were cut back, 5 bases at V and 4 bases at J, with 24 bases in the middle. This CDR3 is built from 17 residues. CDR3 amino acids: CSVIGFSDQAVYNEQFF. The DNA of the CDR3 is TGCAGCGTTATCGGTTTTAGCGACCAAGCGGTGTACAATGAGCAGTTCTTC.

The chain has TRBV11-3 and TRBJ1-1; 9 nucleotides align to TRBD1. In germline, CDR1 is SGHNT, CDR2 YENEEA. This CDR3 has 16 residues. V shed 1 base, J shed 1 base, and the junction held 4 bases outside the gene matches. The CDR3 coding sequence is TGTGCCAGCAGCTTAGGAACGGGACAGGGGAACACTGAAGCTTTCTTT. Amino acid sequence: CASSLGTGQGNTEAFF.

This clone was recorded once. This CDR3 is also generated by other DNA sequences in the sample. The V and J genes are TRBV18 and TRBJ1-4, with 11 bases aligning to TRBD1. This CDR3 contains 15 residues. V gave up 3 bases and J gave up 8 bases; unmatched junction bases: 5. Germline CDR1 reads KGHSH; CDR2 reads LQKENI. The CDR3 sequence: CASSPPGQGGEKLFF. The CDR3 DNA sequence: TGTGCCAGCTCACCTCCGGGACAGGGGGGAGAAAAACTGTTTTTT. Full variable domain (outside the CDR3, taken from reference TRBV18 and TRBJ1-4): NAGVMQNPRHLVRRRGQEARLRCSPMKGHSHVYWYRQLPEEGLKFMVYLQKENIIDESGMPKERFSAEFPKEGPSILRIQQVVRGDSAAYFCASSPPGQGGEKLFFGSGTQLSVL.

The V and J genes are TRBV28 and TRBJ1-4; TRBD1 aligns across 9 bases. Germline V CDR1 and CDR2: MDHEN, SYDVKM. V was pared by 5 bases and J by 5 bases, with 6 bases of the junction left unmatched. The CDR3 is 15 amino acids. CDR3 residues: CASSTPGQGNEKLFF. DNA of the CDR3: TGTGCCAGCAGTACCCCGGGACAGGGAAATGAAAAACTGTTTTTT.

V is TRBV19 and J is TRBJ2-2, with 10 positions matching TRBD1. After removal of 2 bases from V and 7 bases from J, the junction contained 7 bases not matched to a gene. In germline, CDR1 is LNHDA, CDR2 SQIVND (reference sequence). The CDR3 totals 16 residues. This chain's CDR3 is CASSIRQGAGGGELFF. CDR3 coding DNA: TGTGCCAGTAGTATACGACAGGGGGCCGGAGGCGGGGAGCTGTTTTTT.

The genes are TRBV7-8 and TRBJ1-5, with D possibly matching TRBD1 (5 bases). The CDR3 is made up of 16 amino acids. V lost 1 base and J 4 bases, leaving 14 bases between the germline ends. Germline values: CDR1 SGHVS, CDR2 FQNEAQ. The CDR3 coding sequence is TGTGCCAGCAGCTTAGGGGCCGGGGGGGTAAATCAGCCCCAGCATTTT. Protein product: CASSLGAGGVNQPQHF.